Listed below are T cell receptor beta chains from one sample, sequenced in a study of identical twins. MiXCR, run by TCRdb on the 5' RACE reads, gives a single entry per CDR3 protein. This table has approximately 410,000 distinct CDR3 sequences, approximately 18% appearing once. Sequencing was performed on naive T cells sorted from blood. These TCRs come from a man in his fifties or sixties in good health. Each CDR3 is given with its conserved first and last residue. Fields, in order: J gene, D gene, clone size, V gene, CDR3 protein, CDR3 DNA. A D gene is named only where the DNA matches it firmly. For some rows the clone size is stated as once, few or many, or as a class when expanded; others skip it.

j_call: TRBJ1-1
d_call: TRBD1
clone_size: few
v_call: TRBV28
cdr3_aa: CASSPLGGTANTEAFF
cdr3_nt: TGTGCCAGCAGCCCTTTGGGTGGGACAGCGAACACTGAAGCTTTCTTT

j_call: TRBJ1-2
d_call: NA
clone_size: NA
v_call: TRBV29-1
cdr3_aa: CSVDIEGIGGGYTF
cdr3_nt: TGCAGCGTTGACATTGAGGGAATAGGCGGTGGCTACACCTTC

j_call: TRBJ1-1
d_call: NA
clone_size: few
v_call: TRBV7-8
cdr3_aa: CASSSYRVAYGDTEAFF
cdr3_nt: TGTGCCAGCAGCTCCTACAGGGTGGCTTATGGTGACACTGAAGCTTTCTTT

j_call: TRBJ2-2
d_call: NA
clone_size: few
v_call: TRBV20-1
cdr3_aa: CSASPGKGRTGELFF
cdr3_nt: TGCAGTGCTAGTCCAGGGAAGGGTCGAACCGGGGAGCTGTTTTTT

j_call: TRBJ2-7
d_call: TRBD2
clone_size: few
v_call: TRBV20-1
cdr3_aa: CSARDLMREGYEQYF
cdr3_nt: TGCAGTGCTAGAGACCTCATGCGGGAGGGGTACGAGCAGTACTTC

j_call: TRBJ2-7
d_call: TRBD1
clone_size: NA
v_call: TRBV20-1
cdr3_aa: CSASSRDSYSYEQYF
cdr3_nt: TGCAGTGCTAGCTCACGGGACAGTTACTCCTACGAGCAGTACTTC

j_call: TRBJ2-1
d_call: NA
clone_size: many
v_call: TRBV5-1
cdr3_aa: CASSLGPGGVGLNEQFF
cdr3_nt: TGCGCCAGCAGCTTAGGCCCGGGGGGCGTGGGTCTGAATGAGCAGTTCTTC

j_call: TRBJ2-1
d_call: NA
clone_size: NA
v_call: TRBV4-3
cdr3_aa: CASSQDSYNEQFF
cdr3_nt: TGCGCCAGCAGCCAAGACAGCTACAATGAGCAGTTCTTC

j_call: TRBJ2-7
d_call: TRBD2
clone_size: few
v_call: TRBV10-1
cdr3_aa: CASSETLAGSSYEQYF
cdr3_nt: TGCGCCAGCAGTGAGACCTTAGCGGGGTCCTCCTACGAGCAGTACTTC

j_call: TRBJ2-3
d_call: NA
clone_size: NA
v_call: TRBV29-1
cdr3_aa: CSVVRGPDTQYF
cdr3_nt: TGCAGCGTTGTACGGGGGCCAGATACGCAGTATTTT

j_call: TRBJ2-1
d_call: TRBD2
clone_size: few
v_call: TRBV14
cdr3_aa: CASSHRGTSVYNEQFF
cdr3_nt: TGTGCCAGCAGCCACCGCGGGACTAGCGTCTACAATGAGCAGTTCTTC

j_call: TRBJ2-1
d_call: TRBD2
clone_size: once
v_call: TRBV7-9
cdr3_aa: CASSLNSGSYYNEQFF
cdr3_nt: TGTGCCAGCAGCTTGAATAGCGGGTCCTATTACAATGAGCAGTTCTTC

j_call: TRBJ2-3
d_call: NA
clone_size: few
v_call: TRBV5-1
cdr3_aa: CASSFRTTDTQYF
cdr3_nt: TGCGCCAGCAGCTTCCGGACCACAGATACGCAGTATTTT

j_call: TRBJ2-7
d_call: NA
clone_size: few
v_call: TRBV20-1
cdr3_aa: CSARDPNRDGSSYEQYF
cdr3_nt: TGCAGTGCTAGAGATCCGAATCGGGACGGTAGCTCCTACGAGCAGTACTTC

j_call: TRBJ2-4
d_call: NA
clone_size: NA
v_call: TRBV12-3/TRBV12-4
cdr3_aa: CASSGSDWRSSNIQYF
cdr3_nt: TGTGCCAGCAGTGGATCCGACTGGAGATCGTCGAACATTCAGTACTTC

j_call: TRBJ2-7
d_call: TRBD1
clone_size: few
v_call: TRBV7-6
cdr3_aa: CASSPGTGDSYEQYF
cdr3_nt: TGTGCCAGCAGCCCGGGGACAGGAGACTCCTACGAGCAGTACTTC

j_call: TRBJ1-2
d_call: NA
clone_size: NA
v_call: TRBV6-1
cdr3_aa: CASSESAAGLNYGYTF
cdr3_nt: TGTGCCAGCAGTGAATCAGCGGCGGGCCTGAACTATGGCTACACCTTC

j_call: TRBJ1-1
d_call: NA
clone_size: few
v_call: TRBV5-1
cdr3_aa: CASRGMVFLDTEAFF
cdr3_nt: TGCGCCAGCAGAGGGATGGTTTTCCTCGACACTGAAGCTTTCTTT

j_call: TRBJ2-1
d_call: TRBD2
clone_size: few
v_call: TRBV18
cdr3_aa: CASSPQREGNEQFF
cdr3_nt: TGTGCCAGCTCACCACAACGGGAGGGCAATGAGCAGTTCTTC

j_call: TRBJ1-6
d_call: TRBD1
clone_size: NA
v_call: TRBV4-2
cdr3_aa: CASSQDRTGGFSPLHF
cdr3_nt: TGTGCCAGCAGCCAAGATAGGACAGGGGGCTTTTCACCCCTCCACTTT

j_call: TRBJ1-2
d_call: NA
clone_size: NA
v_call: TRBV21-1
cdr3_aa: CASTRSRVICGYTF
cdr3_nt: TGTGCCAGCACGCGATCCCGGGTTATCTGTGGCTACACCTTC

j_call: TRBJ2-7
d_call: TRBD1
clone_size: NA
v_call: TRBV2
cdr3_aa: CASRGGQGGYEQYF
cdr3_nt: TGTGCCAGCAGAGGGGGACAGGGAGGCTACGAGCAGTACTTC

j_call: TRBJ1-5
d_call: TRBD1
clone_size: NA
v_call: TRBV5-6
cdr3_aa: CASSSRDRHNQPQHF
cdr3_nt: TGTGCCAGCAGCTCCCGGGACAGGCACAATCAGCCCCAGCATTTT

j_call: TRBJ2-1
d_call: NA
clone_size: NA
v_call: TRBV12-3/TRBV12-4
cdr3_aa: CASSRQGNYNEQFF
cdr3_nt: TGTGCCAGCAGCCGCCAGGGGAACTACAATGAGCAGTTCTTC

j_call: TRBJ2-1
d_call: TRBD2
clone_size: NA
v_call: TRBV20-1
cdr3_aa: CSASGASGNSYNEQFF
cdr3_nt: TGCAGTGCTAGTGGGGCTAGCGGAAACTCCTACAATGAGCAGTTCTTC

j_call: TRBJ2-7
d_call: NA
clone_size: NA
v_call: TRBV7-9
cdr3_aa: CASSPRTYTYEQYF
cdr3_nt: TGTGCCAGCAGCCCCAGGACGTATACCTACGAGCAGTACTTC

j_call: TRBJ2-2
d_call: NA
clone_size: many
v_call: TRBV15
cdr3_aa: CATSRGPANTGELFF
cdr3_nt: TGTGCCACCAGCAGAGGACCAGCGAACACCGGGGAGCTGTTTTTT

j_call: TRBJ2-5
d_call: NA
clone_size: many
v_call: TRBV5-1
cdr3_aa: CASSLGGVGETQYF
cdr3_nt: TGCGCCAGCAGCTTGGGTGGGGTCGGAGAGACCCAGTACTTC

j_call: TRBJ2-1
d_call: TRBD1
clone_size: NA
v_call: TRBV6-7
cdr3_aa: CASSYSARGNEQFF
cdr3_nt: TGTGCCAGCAGTTACTCGGCCAGGGGGAATGAGCAGTTCTTC

j_call: TRBJ2-1
d_call: NA
clone_size: NA
v_call: TRBV5-6
cdr3_aa: CASSRPRVSYNEQFF
cdr3_nt: TGTGCCAGCAGCCGCCCGCGGGTGTCGTACAATGAGCAGTTCTTC

j_call: TRBJ2-7
d_call: NA
clone_size: NA
v_call: TRBV27
cdr3_aa: CASSLSPTYYEQYF
cdr3_nt: TGTGCCAGCAGTTTATCGCCCACCTACTACGAGCAGTACTTC

j_call: TRBJ2-3
d_call: NA
clone_size: few
v_call: TRBV20-1
cdr3_aa: CSAKTSTDTQYF
cdr3_nt: TGCAGTGCTAAGACTAGCACAGATACGCAGTATTTT

j_call: TRBJ2-7
d_call: TRBD1
clone_size: NA
v_call: TRBV6-1
cdr3_aa: CASSELGQTYEQYF
cdr3_nt: TGTGCCAGCAGTGAACTGGGACAGACGTACGAGCAGTACTTC

j_call: TRBJ2-7
d_call: NA
clone_size: NA
v_call: TRBV3-1
cdr3_aa: CASSQDGRARHYEQYF
cdr3_nt: TGTGCCAGCAGCCAAGATGGGCGGGCCAGACATTACGAGCAGTACTTC

j_call: TRBJ2-7
d_call: NA
clone_size: few
v_call: TRBV6-1
cdr3_aa: CASSPRGARQLPYEQYF
cdr3_nt: TGTGCCAGCTCCCCGAGAGGAGCCCGACAGCTCCCCTACGAGCAGTACTTC

j_call: TRBJ2-7
d_call: TRBD2
clone_size: few
v_call: TRBV28
cdr3_aa: CASSPGGGSSYEQYF
cdr3_nt: TGTGCCAGCAGCCCGGGGGGAGGCAGCTCCTACGAGCAGTACTTC

j_call: TRBJ1-6
d_call: TRBD1
clone_size: NA
v_call: TRBV3-1
cdr3_aa: CASSQETQGRSPLHF
cdr3_nt: TGTGCCAGCAGCCAAGAGACACAGGGGCGCTCACCCCTCCACTTT

j_call: TRBJ2-7
d_call: TRBD1
clone_size: few
v_call: TRBV5-1
cdr3_aa: CASRRTGGYEQYF
cdr3_nt: TGCGCCAGCAGAAGGACAGGGGGCTACGAGCAGTACTTC

j_call: TRBJ2-2
d_call: NA
clone_size: many
v_call: TRBV6-5
cdr3_aa: CASSYSKSRFTGELFF
cdr3_nt: TGTGCCAGCAGTTACTCGAAGAGTAGATTCACCGGGGAGCTGTTTTTT